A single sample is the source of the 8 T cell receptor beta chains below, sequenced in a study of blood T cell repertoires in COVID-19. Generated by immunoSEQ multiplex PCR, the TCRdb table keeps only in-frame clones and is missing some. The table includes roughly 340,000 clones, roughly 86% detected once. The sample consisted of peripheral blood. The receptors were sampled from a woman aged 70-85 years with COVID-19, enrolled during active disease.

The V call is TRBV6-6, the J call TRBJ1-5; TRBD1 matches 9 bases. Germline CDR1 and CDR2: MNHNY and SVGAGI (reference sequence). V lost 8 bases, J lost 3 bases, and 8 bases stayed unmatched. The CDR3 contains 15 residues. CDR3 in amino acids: CASYRTGAPNQPQHF. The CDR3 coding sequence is TGTGCCAGCTACAGGACAGGGGCCCCCAATCAGCCCCAGCATTTT.

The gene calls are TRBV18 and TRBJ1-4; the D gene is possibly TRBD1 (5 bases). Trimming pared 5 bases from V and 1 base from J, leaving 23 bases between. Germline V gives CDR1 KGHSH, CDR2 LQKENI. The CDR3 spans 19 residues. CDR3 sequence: CASSTPRATGGETNEKLFF. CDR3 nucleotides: TGTGCCAGCTCAACCCCACGAGCAACCGGAGGGGAAACTAATGAAAAACTGTTTTTT.

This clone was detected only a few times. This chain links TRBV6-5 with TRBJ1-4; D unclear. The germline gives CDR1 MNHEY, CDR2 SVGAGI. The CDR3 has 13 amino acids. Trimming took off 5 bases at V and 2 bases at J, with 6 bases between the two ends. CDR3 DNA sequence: TGTGCCAGCAGTCCAACTACTAATGAAAAACTGTTTTTT. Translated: CASSPTTNEKLFF.

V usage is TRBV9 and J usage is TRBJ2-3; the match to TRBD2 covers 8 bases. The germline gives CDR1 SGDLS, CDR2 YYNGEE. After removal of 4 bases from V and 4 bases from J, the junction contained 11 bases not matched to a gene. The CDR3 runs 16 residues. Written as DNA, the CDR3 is TGTGCCAGCAGCCCGTACCTCGGGGGGGGAGCAGATACGCAGTATTTT. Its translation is CASSPYLGGGADTQYF. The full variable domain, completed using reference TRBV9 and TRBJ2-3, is DSGVTQTPKHLITATGQRVTLRCSPRSGDLSVYWYQQSLDQGLQFLIQYYNGEERAKGNILERFSAQQFPDLHSELNLSSLELGDSALYFCASSPYLGGGADTQYFGPGTRLTVL.

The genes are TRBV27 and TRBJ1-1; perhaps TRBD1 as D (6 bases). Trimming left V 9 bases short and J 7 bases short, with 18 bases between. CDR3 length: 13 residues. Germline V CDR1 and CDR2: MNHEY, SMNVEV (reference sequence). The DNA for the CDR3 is TGTGCCAGTCCCCACAGGGTTAATATTGAAGCTTTCTTT. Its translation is CASPHRVNIEAFF.

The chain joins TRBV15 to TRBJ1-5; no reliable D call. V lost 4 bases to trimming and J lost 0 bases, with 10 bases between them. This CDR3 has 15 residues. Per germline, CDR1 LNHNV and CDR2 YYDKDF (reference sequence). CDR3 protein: CATSKYFSSNQPQHF. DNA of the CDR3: TGTGCCACCAGCAAGTATTTTAGTAGCAATCAGCCCCAGCATTTT.

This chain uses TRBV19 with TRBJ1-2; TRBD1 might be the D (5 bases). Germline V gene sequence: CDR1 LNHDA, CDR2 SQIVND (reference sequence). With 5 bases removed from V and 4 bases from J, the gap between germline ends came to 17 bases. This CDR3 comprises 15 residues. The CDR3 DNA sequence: TGTGCCAGTAGTGCTCCTGGCAGGGCGCCCTATGGCTACACCTTC. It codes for CASSAPGRAPYGYTF.

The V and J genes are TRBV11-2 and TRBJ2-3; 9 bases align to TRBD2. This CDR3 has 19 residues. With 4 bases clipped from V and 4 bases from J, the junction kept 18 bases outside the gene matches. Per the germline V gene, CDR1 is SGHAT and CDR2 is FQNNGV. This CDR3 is CASSSPLRGGASRADTQYF. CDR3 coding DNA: TGTGCCAGCAGCTCACCACTTCGCGGGGGGGCAAGTAGGGCAGATACGCAGTATTTT.